This TCR beta chain comes out of a study of cytomegalovirus exposure and HLA in healthy donors. Study-level results: Reports credit the classifier with highly specific, highly sensitive diagnosis of cytomegalovirus status.

Vbeta (60) and Jbeta (13) primers were used in the PCR. Measured with immunoSEQ multiplex PCR; TCRdb has only the in-frame clones, and not every one. The sample contains some 62,000 clones, around 87% of which appear only once. In its sample, this clone was seen once. Its target is unknown. The TCR sequence derives from a man between 18 and 35 years old in good health and CMV-seronegative. Material: PBMCs.

CDR3 sequence reads: CASSVSGGDSPLHF. Here the CDR3 DNA reads TGTGCCAGCAGCGTTTCAGGGGGCGATTCACCCCTCCACTTT. V is TRBV9 and J is TRBJ1-6, with 8 bases matching TRBD1. CDR3 length equals 14 residues. Trimming cost V 2 bases and J 8 bases; bases outside gene matches: 3. Germline CDR1 SGDLS, CDR2 YYNGEE.